This T cell receptor (beta chain) was profiled in a study of graft-versus-host responses after intestinal transplantation. Overall study context: Every transplant recipient was induced with anti-thymocyte globulin, then maintained on tacrolimus and steroids for approximately three years.

This CDR3 has 14 amino acids. Trimming stripped 5 bases from V and 8 bases from J, with 16 bases between. Germline CDR1 and CDR2: MNHEY and SMNVEV (reference sequence). This clone was seen more than once but under ten times. What it binds is unknown. Measured with immunoSEQ multiplex PCR; TCRdb has only the in-frame clones, and not every one. This table has roughly 70,000 clones, over 75% appearing once. This clonotype was sampled from a human donor who was the organ donor for an intestinal transplant. V is TRBV27 and J is TRBJ2-1, with D possibly being TRBD2 (5 bases). Source: unstimulated CD4+ T cells sorted from spleen or lymph node cells, taken before transplant. CDR3 protein: CASSPQLMRDEQFF. The DNA of the CDR3 is TGTGCCAGCAGTCCCCAGCTCATGCGGGATGAGCAGTTCTTC.